This T cell receptor (beta chain) emerged from a study of blood T cell repertoires in COVID-19. Study summary: Sources were T cells, B-cell-depleted T cells, or PBMCs; the material itself was cDNA or gDNA.

This clone occurred once. V was cut by 4 bases and J by 2 bases, with 6 bases left in between. Germline CDR1 is SGHDN and CDR2 is FVKESK. The CDR3 is 13 amino acids. The method was immunoSEQ multiplex PCR; TCRdb's version includes in-frame clones alone and lacks a portion of them. Of 25,000 to 35,000 clones listed, around 89% were seen once; the top ten hold about 1.6%. J is TRBJ1-3 and V is TRBV14; unclear D gene. The receptor was derived from a man aged 60 to 75 with active COVID-19. Sequencing input: peripheral blood. CDR3 amino acids: CASSRSAGNTIYF. CDR3 nucleotide sequence: TGTGCCAGCAGCCGATCGGCTGGAAACACCATATATTTT.